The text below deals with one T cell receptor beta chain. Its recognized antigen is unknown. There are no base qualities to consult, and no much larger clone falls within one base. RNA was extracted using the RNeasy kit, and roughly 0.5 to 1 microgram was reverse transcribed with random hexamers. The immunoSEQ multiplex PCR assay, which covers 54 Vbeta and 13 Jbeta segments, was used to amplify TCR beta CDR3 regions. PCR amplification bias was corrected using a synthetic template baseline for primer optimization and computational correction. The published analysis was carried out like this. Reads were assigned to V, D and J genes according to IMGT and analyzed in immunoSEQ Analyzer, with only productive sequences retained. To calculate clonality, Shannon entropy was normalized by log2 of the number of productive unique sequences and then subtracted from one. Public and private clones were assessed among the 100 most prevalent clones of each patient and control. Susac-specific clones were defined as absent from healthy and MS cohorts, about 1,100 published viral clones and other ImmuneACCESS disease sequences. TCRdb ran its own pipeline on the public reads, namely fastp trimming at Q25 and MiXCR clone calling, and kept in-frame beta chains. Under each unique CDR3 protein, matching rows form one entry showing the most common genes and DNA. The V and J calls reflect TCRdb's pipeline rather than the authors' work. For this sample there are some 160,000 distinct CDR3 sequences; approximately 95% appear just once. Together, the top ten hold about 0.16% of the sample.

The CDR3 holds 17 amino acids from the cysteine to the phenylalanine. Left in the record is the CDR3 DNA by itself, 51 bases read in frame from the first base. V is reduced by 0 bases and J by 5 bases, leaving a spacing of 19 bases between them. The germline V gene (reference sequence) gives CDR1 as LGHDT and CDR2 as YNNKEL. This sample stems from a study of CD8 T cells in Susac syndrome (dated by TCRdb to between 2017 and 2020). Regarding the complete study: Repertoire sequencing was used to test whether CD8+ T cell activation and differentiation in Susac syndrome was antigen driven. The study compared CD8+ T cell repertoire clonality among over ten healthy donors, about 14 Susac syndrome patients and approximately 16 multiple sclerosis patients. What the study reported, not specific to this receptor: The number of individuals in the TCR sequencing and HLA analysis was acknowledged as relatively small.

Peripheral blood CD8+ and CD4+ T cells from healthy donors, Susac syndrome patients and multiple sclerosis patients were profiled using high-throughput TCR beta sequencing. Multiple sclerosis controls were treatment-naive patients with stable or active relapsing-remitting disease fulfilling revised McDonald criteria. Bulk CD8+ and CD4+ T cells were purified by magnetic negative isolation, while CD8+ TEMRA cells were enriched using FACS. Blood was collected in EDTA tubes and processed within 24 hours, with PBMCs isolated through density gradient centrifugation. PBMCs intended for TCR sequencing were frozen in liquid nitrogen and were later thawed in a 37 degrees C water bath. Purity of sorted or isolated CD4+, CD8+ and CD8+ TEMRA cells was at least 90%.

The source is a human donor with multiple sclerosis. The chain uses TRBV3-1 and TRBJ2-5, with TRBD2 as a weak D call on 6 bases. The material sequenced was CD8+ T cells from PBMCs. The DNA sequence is TGTGCCAGCAGCCAAGACCCCCCGGCGGGGCGGAGGGAGACCCAGTACTTC. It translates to CASSQDPPAGRRETQYF.